This T cell receptor beta chain was captured by sequencing in a study of blood T cells in healthy people across ages. In its sample, this clonotype was seen once. Antigen specificity is unknown. Primed by a sample-barcoded 5' primer and a J-beta primer mix, a second PCR proceeded for about 7 to 12 cycles. TCRdb analysed the 5' RACE reads with MiXCR anew, one entry per CDR3 protein. This table holds 710,000 or so distinct CDR3 sequences, 22% found once. The ends were cut back, 5 bases at V and 6 bases at J, with 14 bases in the middle. CDR1 KGHSH and CDR2 LQKENI come from the germline V gene. The CDR3 is 14 amino acids. General study points: Age showed a roughly linear inverse relationship with TCR beta diversity per million T cells.

This sequence was found in a man between 65 and 79 years old in good health. This chain joins TRBV18 and TRBJ2-4, with D perhaps assigned TRBD1 or TRBD2 (5 bases each). Sequenced sample: blood. CDR3 region: CASSTRDRLNIQYF. The CDR3 DNA follows: TGTGCCAGCTCAACCCGGGACCGCCTAAACATTCAGTACTTC.